These 27 T cell receptor beta chains share one sample of origin, sequenced in a study of blood T cell repertoires in COVID-19. Using immunoSEQ multiplex PCR, the repertoire was profiled, and TCRdb retains in-frame clones only, with some absent. Of approximately 400,000 clones listed, around 90% are singletons. The source material was PBMCs or T cells enriched from blood (not recorded which). Receptors were obtained from a woman under 30 who had recovered from COVID-19.

The rearrangement joins TRBV29-1 to TRBJ1-1, with 7 bases fitting TRBD1. The CDR3 covers 13 residues. Germline trimming cut 3 bases from V and 5 bases from J; bases unmatched to any gene: 6. Germline V gene sequence: CDR1 SQVTM, CDR2 ANQGSEA. The CDR3 here is CSVEKTGSTEAFF. Written as DNA, the CDR3 is TGCAGCGTTGAGAAGACAGGGAGTACTGAAGCTTTCTTT.

The chain employs TRBV2 and TRBJ2-7; 8 bases match TRBD1. From germline, CDR1 is SNHLY and CDR2 FYNNEI. The J segment lost 3 bases and the V segment lost 9 bases, leaving 7 bases of the junction unmatched. The CDR3 is 13 amino acids. The CDR3 sequence is CARGGQGGYEQYF. CDR3 DNA: TGTGCCAGGGGTGGACAGGGCGGCTACGAGCAGTACTTC.

This chain links TRBV11-3 with TRBJ2-2; D is possibly TRBD2 (6 bases). The CDR3 extends over 13 amino acids. Trimming removed 3 bases at V and 7 bases at J, with 9 bases between. CDR1 and CDR2 from the germline V gene are SGHNT and YENEEA. The DNA of the CDR3 is TGTGCCAGCAGCTTTGGGACTGGCGGGGAGCTGTTTTTT. Translation gives CASSFGTGGELFF.

This rearrangement joins TRBV6-5 to TRBJ1-1, with D hard to call. V lost 7 bases and J lost 8, with 11 bases in between. Per germline, CDR1 MNHEY and CDR2 SVGAGI. The CDR3 spans 11 residues. The CDR3 coding sequence is TGTGCCAGCATACGACACTTCGAAGCTTTCTTT. This encodes CASIRHFEAFF.

The chain joins TRBV6-1 to TRBJ1-5; tentative D call: TRBD1 (6 bases). The CDR3 consists of 16 residues. V was pared by 1 base and J by 2 bases, with 12 bases between. Germline values: CDR1 MNHNS, CDR2 SASEGT. CDR3 coding DNA: TGTGCCAGCAGTGAAGTGGAGACAGGTGGCAATCAGCCCCAGCATTTT. This codes for CASSEVETGGNQPQHF.

This clone has more than one count but fewer than ten. The chain couples TRBV19 to TRBJ1-5, with D possibly TRBD1 on 5 matching bases. This CDR3 comprises 14 residues. Trimming took 1 base from V and 6 from J, leaving 10 bases between them. Germline assignment: CDR1 LNHDA and CDR2 SQIVND (reference sequence). DNA for the CDR3: TGTGCCAGTAGTATAGCGGCAGGGCGTCAGCCCCAGCATTTT. Translated: CASSIAAGRQPQHF.

The chain employs TRBV28 and TRBJ1-1; 8 bases match TRBD1. V gave up 5 bases and J gave up 1 base; unmatched junction bases: 9. CDR3 length: 16 amino acids. CDR1 is MDHEN, CDR2 SYDVKM, per germline. The DNA for the CDR3 is TGTGCCAGCAGTGCCCCCCAAGGGACAGGGAACACTGAAGCTTTCTTT. This sequence encodes CASSAPQGTGNTEAFF.

In DNA, the CDR3 is TGCGCCAGCAGTCGCCCCGGGACAGTAGACATGAACACTGAAGCTTTCTTT. This gives the protein CASSRPGTVDMNTEAFF. The V call is TRBV5-1, the J call TRBJ1-1, with TRBD1 matching 7 bases. Looked up from germline, CDR1 is SGHRS and CDR2 is YFSETQ. V was pared by 5 bases and J by 0 bases, with 13 bases of the junction left unmatched. The CDR3 sequence is 17 residues long.

This chain links TRBV5-4 with TRBJ1-4; D is uncertain. With 3 bases removed from V and 7 bases from J, the gap between germline ends came to 16 bases. The CDR3 has 15 residues. The V gene's germline CDR1 is SGHNT and CDR2 YYREEE (reference sequence). The chain's CDR3 is CASSSFGRAGEKLFF. CDR3 coding DNA: TGTGCCAGCAGCTCCTTTGGTAGGGCGGGTGAAAAACTGTTTTTT.

The V call is TRBV30, the J call TRBJ2-1; TRBD1 aligns across 8 bases. The CDR3 spans 14 residues. Germline CDR1 reads GTSNPN; CDR2 reads SVGIG (reference sequence). V lost 2 bases and J lost 6; bases outside the gene matches: 6. CDR3 in amino acids: CAWSLGQGSNEQFF. CDR3 DNA sequence: TGTGCCTGGAGTCTTGGACAGGGAAGCAATGAGCAGTTCTTC.

This sequence joins TRBV5-1 and TRBJ2-1; 13 bases map to TRBD2. This CDR3 spans 16 amino acids. After removal of 4 bases from V and 2 bases from J, the junction contained 3 bases not matched to a gene. CDR1 is SGHRS and CDR2 is YFSETQ in the germline V gene. CDR3 sequence (DNA): TGCGCCAGCAGCAGGGGGACTAGCGGGACCTACAATGAGCAGTTCTTC. Protein product: CASSRGTSGTYNEQFF.

The rearrangement links TRBV15 to TRBJ1-5; TRBD1 agrees at 7 bases. CDR3 size: 15 residues. Germline CDR1 reads LNHNV; CDR2 reads YYDKDF (reference sequence). V dropped 3 bases and J dropped 2; count of bases not matched to a gene: 4. This CDR3 reads CATSSQTGGNQPQHF. CDR3 bases: TGTGCCACCAGCAGCCAAACAGGGGGCAATCAGCCCCAGCATTTT.

The chain combines TRBV19 with TRBJ1-3; TRBD1 agrees at 11 bases. The CDR3 sequence is 14 residues long. CDR1 is LNHDA, CDR2 SQIVND, per germline (reference sequence). After removal of 10 bases from V and 1 base from J, the junction contained 3 bases not matched to a gene. The CDR3 loop is CATWDRGSGNTIYF. The CDR3 bases are TGTGCCACTTGGGACAGGGGGTCTGGAAACACCATATATTTT.

This chain links TRBV13 with TRBJ1-4; 10 bases match TRBD1. This CDR3 comprises 15 residues. Unmatched junction bases numbered 4, after V lost 5 bases and J lost 4 bases. Germline V lookup: CDR1 PRHDT, CDR2 FYEKMQ (reference sequence). The CDR3 bases are TGTGCCAGCAGCGACAGGGGGCCCGGTAATGAAAAACTGTTTTTT. This translates into CASSDRGPGNEKLFF.

This clone was counted between two and nine times. The V call is TRBV29-1, the J call TRBJ1-2; D is unresolved. In germline, CDR1 is SQVTM, CDR2 ANQGSEA. V lost 5 bases, J lost 1 base, and 8 bases lay in between. CDR3 length: 12 residues. The CDR3 DNA reads as TGCAGCGTTATAGCCCGTAACTATGGCTACACCTTC. It translates to CSVIARNYGYTF. Combining the CDR3 with reference TRBV29-1 and TRBJ1-2 gives the whole variable domain SAVISQKPSRDICQRGTSLTIQCQVDSQVTMMFWYRQQPGQSLTLIATANQGSEATYESGFVIDKFPISRPNLTFSTLTVSNMSPEDSSIYLCSVIARNYGYTFGSGTRLTVV.

V and J are TRBV30 and TRBJ2-7; tentatively, D is TRBD1 (7 bases). The CDR3 extends over 14 amino acids. CDR1 and CDR2 (germline): GTSNPN, SVGIG (reference sequence). V was pared by 4 bases and J by 5 bases, with 18 bases between. CDR3 nucleotides: TGTGCCTGGACTACAGGGGAGGTTTGGGACGAGCAGTACTTC. This gives the protein CAWTTGEVWDEQYF.

The J gene is TRBJ1-6, the V gene TRBV18, with 7 bases fitting TRBD1. CDR3 size: 16 residues. Germline V gene lookup returns CDR1 KGHSH and CDR2 LQKENI. Losses at the gene ends were 6 bases for V and 0 bases for J; bases not matched to a gene: 5. The CDR3 DNA is TGTGCCAGCTCCCTACAGGGGAGCTCCTATAATTCACCCCTCCACTTT. It translates to CASSLQGSSYNSPLHF.

A single count supports this clone. The rearrangement joins TRBV7-3 to TRBJ1-1, with TRBD1 as a possible D gene (6 bases). V gave up 5 bases and J gave up 2 bases, with 9 bases separating them. CDR1 is SGHTA, CDR2 FQGTGA, per germline. The CDR3 totals 13 residues. In DNA, the CDR3 is TGTGCCAGCAGCGTACAGGGAAACACTGAAGCTTTCTTT. It is translated as CASSVQGNTEAFF.

The gene calls are TRBV7-9 and TRBJ1-6; TRBD1 matches at 11 bases. The germline V gene has CDR1 SEHNR and CDR2 FQNEAQ (reference sequence). The CDR3 loop spans 18 amino acids. Trimming at V came to 5 bases and at J to 6 bases, leaving 12 bases not matched to a gene. CDR3 in amino acids: CASSPGQGGNGFNSPLHF. CDR3 in DNA: TGTGCCAGCAGCCCGGGACAGGGGGGAAACGGATTTAATTCACCCCTCCACTTT.

This sequence joins TRBV2 and TRBJ2-7; TRBD1 matches 8 bases. Germline loops: CDR1 SNHLY, CDR2 FYNNEI. J gave up 2 bases and V 7 bases, and 7 bases lay outside the gene matches. This CDR3 is built from 14 residues. CDR3 sequence: CASMRTGMTYEQYF. CDR3 sequence (DNA): TGTGCCAGCATGAGGACAGGGATGACCTACGAGCAGTACTTC.

The chain is built from TRBV5-6 and TRBJ1-2, with no clear D. Germline CDR1 and CDR2: SGHDT and YYEEEE. The CDR3 consists of 15 residues. Trimming shortened V by 5 bases and J by 4 bases, and 18 bases separated the two germline ends. The CDR3 here is CASSRGSGLGYGYTF. The CDR3 DNA follows: TGTGCCAGCAGTCGCGGATCCGGGTTGGGCTATGGCTACACCTTC.

The gene calls are TRBV7-9 and TRBJ2-7; D perhaps matches TRBD2 (5 bases). The V end was cut by 5 bases, the J end by 0 bases, with 8 bases between. This CDR3 is 13 amino acids long. Germline V gene lookup returns CDR1 SEHNR and CDR2 FQNEAQ (reference sequence). The CDR3 DNA reads as TGTGCCAGCAGCCCGGAGGCCTCCTACGAGCAGTACTTC. Its translation is CASSPEASYEQYF.

This chain connects TRBV27 to TRBJ1-2; 7 bases are a match to TRBD1. Trimming cost V 3 bases and J 4 bases; bases outside gene matches: 8. The CDR3 length is 15 residues. The V gene's germline CDR1 is MNHEY and CDR2 SMNVEV (reference sequence). The CDR3 here is CASSLHEGARYGYTF. The CDR3 DNA is TGTGCCAGCAGTTTGCACGAGGGGGCACGCTATGGCTACACCTTC.

The chain is built from TRBV4-3 and TRBJ1-2; TRBD1 might be the D (5 bases). There are 16 residues in the CDR3. Trimming cost V 0 bases and J 4 bases, with 15 bases left between them. In germline, CDR1 is LGHNA, CDR2 YSLEER. In DNA form, the CDR3 reads TGCGCCAGCAGCCAAGATGGTAGGGCGGGGCCCTATGGCTACACCTTC. Translating gives CASSQDGRAGPYGYTF.

The chain carries TRBV7-9 and TRBJ2-2; D perhaps matches TRBD1 (6 bases). Germline V gene data show CDR1 as SEHNR and CDR2 as FQNEAQ (reference sequence). The CDR3 covers 15 residues. V lost 0 bases, J lost 7 bases, and 12 bases lay in between. The CDR3 nucleotides read TGTGCCAGCAGCTTAGCGCAGGGGCGAAGCGGGGAGCTGTTTTTT. Its translation: CASSLAQGRSGELFF.

CDR3 loop: CASSWDRGANNEQFF. The CDR3 nucleotides read TGTGCCAGCAGTTGGGACAGGGGCGCGAACAATGAGCAGTTCTTC. This rearrangement joins TRBV28 to TRBJ2-1; 10 nucleotides align to TRBD1. The CDR3 has 15 residues. Germline V lookup: CDR1 MDHEN, CDR2 SYDVKM. V was pared by 4 bases and J by 5 bases, with 5 bases of the junction left unmatched.

The rearrangement links TRBV4-1 to TRBJ1-2, with D perhaps TRBD1 (6 bases). Germline-derived CDR1 and CDR2 are MGHRA and YSYEKL. V was pared by 2 bases and J by 2 bases, with 12 bases between. There are 15 residues in the CDR3. CDR3 sequence (DNA): TGCGCCAGCAGCCAACAAACAGGACAGAACTATGGCTACACCTTC. This gives the protein CASSQQTGQNYGYTF.